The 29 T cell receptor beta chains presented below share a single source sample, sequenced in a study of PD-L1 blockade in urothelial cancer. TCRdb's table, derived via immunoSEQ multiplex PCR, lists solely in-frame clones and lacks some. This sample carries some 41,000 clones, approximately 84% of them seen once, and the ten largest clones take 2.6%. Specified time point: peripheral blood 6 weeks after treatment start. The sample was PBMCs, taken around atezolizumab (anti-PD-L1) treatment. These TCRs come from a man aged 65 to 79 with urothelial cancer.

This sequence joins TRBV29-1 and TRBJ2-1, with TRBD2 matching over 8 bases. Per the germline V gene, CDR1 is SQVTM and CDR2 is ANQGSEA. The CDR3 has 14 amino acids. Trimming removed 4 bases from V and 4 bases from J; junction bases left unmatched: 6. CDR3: CSVAGGRYYNEQFF. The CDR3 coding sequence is TGCAGCGTTGCTGGCGGGAGGTATTACAATGAGCAGTTCTTC.

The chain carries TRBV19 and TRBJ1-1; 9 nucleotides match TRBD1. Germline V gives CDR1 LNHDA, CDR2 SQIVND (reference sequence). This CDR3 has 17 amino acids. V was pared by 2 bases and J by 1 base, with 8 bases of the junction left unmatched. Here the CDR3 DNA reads TGTGCCAGTAGTATAACCTTCGTACAGGGGGCGAACACTGAAGCTTTCTTT. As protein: CASSITFVQGANTEAFF.

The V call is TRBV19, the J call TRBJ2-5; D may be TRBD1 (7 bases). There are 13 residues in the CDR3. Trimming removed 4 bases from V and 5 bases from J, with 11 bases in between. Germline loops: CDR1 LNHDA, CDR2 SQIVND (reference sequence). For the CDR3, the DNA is TGTGCCAGTAGTACAGGGGGGAGGGAGACCCAGTACTTC. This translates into CASSTGGRETQYF. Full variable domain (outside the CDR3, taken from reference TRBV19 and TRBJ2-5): DGGITQSPKYLFRKEGQNVTLSCEQNLNHDAMYWYRQDPGQGLRLIYYSQIVNDFQKGDIAEGYSVSREKKESFPLTVTSAQKNPTAFYLCASSTGGRETQYFGPGTRLLVL.

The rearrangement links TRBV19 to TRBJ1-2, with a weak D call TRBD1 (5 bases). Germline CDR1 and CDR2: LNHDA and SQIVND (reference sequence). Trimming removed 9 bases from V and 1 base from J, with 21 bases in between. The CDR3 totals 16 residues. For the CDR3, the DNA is TGTGCCAGCTACAATTTGTGGGGCAGCCGTAACTATGGCTACACCTTC. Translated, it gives CASYNLWGSRNYGYTF.

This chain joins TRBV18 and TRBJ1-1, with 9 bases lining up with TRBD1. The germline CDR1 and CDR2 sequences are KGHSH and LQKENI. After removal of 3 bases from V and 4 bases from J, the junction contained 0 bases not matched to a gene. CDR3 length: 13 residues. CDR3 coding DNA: TGTGCCAGCTCACCGGGACAGGGCACTGAAGCTTTCTTT. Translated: CASSPGQGTEAFF.

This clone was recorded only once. The CDR3 sequence: CASSTRLAGVGEQFF. The DNA for the CDR3 is TGCGCCAGCAGCACCCGACTAGCGGGAGTTGGTGAGCAGTTCTTC. The chain recombines TRBV5-1 with TRBJ2-1, with 12 bases lining up with TRBD2. This CDR3 comprises 15 residues. Germline-derived CDR1 and CDR2 are SGHRS and YFSETQ. V lost 4 bases, J lost 9 bases, and 8 bases stayed unmatched.

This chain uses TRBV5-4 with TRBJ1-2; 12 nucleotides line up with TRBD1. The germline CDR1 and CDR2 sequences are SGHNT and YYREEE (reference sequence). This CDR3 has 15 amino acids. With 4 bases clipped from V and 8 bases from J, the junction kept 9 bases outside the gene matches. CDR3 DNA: TGTGCCAGCAGCGGGGACAGGGGGCCTTCATCAGGCTACACCTTC. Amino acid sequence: CASSGDRGPSSGYTF.

Here the CDR3 reads CASRVDRQETQYF. In nucleotides, the CDR3 is TGCGCCAGCAGAGTCGACAGACAAGAGACCCAGTACTTC. The chain is built from TRBV5-1 and TRBJ2-5, with D perhaps TRBD1 (5 bases). This CDR3 has 13 amino acids. Germline V CDR1 and CDR2: SGHRS, YFSETQ. V lost 5 bases and J lost 2, with 10 bases in between.

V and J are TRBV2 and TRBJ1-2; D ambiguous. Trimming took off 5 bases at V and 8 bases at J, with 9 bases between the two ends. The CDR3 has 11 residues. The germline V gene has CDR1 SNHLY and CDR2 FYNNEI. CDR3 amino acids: CASSQEGGYTF. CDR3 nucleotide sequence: TGTGCCAGCAGTCAGGAGGGAGGCTACACCTTC.

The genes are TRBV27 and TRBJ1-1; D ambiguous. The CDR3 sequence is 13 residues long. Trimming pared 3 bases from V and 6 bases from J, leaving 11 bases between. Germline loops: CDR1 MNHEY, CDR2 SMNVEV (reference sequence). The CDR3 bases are TGTGCCAGCAGTTTGATGGGAGTAGCTGAAGCTTTCTTT. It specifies CASSLMGVAEAFF.

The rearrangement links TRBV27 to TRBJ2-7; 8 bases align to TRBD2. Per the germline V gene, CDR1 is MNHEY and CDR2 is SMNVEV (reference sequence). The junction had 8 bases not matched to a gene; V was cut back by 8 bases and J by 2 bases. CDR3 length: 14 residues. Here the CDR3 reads CASGRAGGTYEQYF. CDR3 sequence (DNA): TGTGCCAGCGGTAGGGCGGGGGGAACCTACGAGCAGTACTTC.

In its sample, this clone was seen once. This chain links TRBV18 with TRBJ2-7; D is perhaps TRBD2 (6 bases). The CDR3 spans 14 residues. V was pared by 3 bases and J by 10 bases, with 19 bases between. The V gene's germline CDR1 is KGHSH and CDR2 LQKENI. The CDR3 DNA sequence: TGTGCCAGCTCACCTGGGACTGAGGCCGGGGGACAGTACTTC. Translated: CASSPGTEAGGQYF.

The CDR3 region is CASGRQGGRETQYF. The CDR3 DNA reads as TGCGCCAGCGGACGACAGGGGGGGAGGGAGACCCAGTACTTC. This chain joins TRBV5-1 and TRBJ2-5; the match to TRBD1 covers 9 bases. This CDR3 comprises 14 residues. Germline V gene lookup returns CDR1 SGHRS and CDR2 YFSETQ. The V and J ends lost 7 bases and 5 bases, in that order; junction bases with no gene match: 9.

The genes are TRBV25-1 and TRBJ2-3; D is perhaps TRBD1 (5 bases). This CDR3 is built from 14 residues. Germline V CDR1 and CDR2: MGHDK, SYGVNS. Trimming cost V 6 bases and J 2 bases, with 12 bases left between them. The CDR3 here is CASSPDSATDTQYF. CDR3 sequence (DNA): TGTGCCAGCAGCCCAGACAGCGCCACAGATACGCAGTATTTT.

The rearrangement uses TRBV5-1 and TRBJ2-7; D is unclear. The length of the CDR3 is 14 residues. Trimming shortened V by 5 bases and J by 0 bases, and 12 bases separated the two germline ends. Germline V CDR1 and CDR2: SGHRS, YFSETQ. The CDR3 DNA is TGCGCCAGCAGGAGAGGCCCCGACTCCTACGAGCAGTACTTC. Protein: CASRRGPDSYEQYF.

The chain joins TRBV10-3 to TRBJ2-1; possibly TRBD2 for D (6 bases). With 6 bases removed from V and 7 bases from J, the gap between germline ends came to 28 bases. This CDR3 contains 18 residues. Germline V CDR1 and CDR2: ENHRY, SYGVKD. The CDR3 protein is CAISQRANPGLPRNEQFF. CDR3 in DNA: TGTGCCATCAGCCAACGGGCAAACCCGGGACTCCCGCGGAATGAGCAGTTCTTC.

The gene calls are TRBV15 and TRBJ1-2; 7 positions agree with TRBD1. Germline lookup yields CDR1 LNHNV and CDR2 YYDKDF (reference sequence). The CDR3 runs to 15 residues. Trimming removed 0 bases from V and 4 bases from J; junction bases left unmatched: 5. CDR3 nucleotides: TGTGCCACCAGCAGAGATAGGGACAGCGTCTATGGCTACACCTTC. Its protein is CATSRDRDSVYGYTF.

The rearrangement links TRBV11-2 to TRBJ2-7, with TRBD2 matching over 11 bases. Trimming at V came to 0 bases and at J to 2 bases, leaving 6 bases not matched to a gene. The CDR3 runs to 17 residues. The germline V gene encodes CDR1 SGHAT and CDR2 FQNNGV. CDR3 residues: CASSLDLAGGGPYEQYF. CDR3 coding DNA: TGTGCCAGCAGCTTAGATTTAGCGGGAGGGGGCCCCTACGAGCAGTACTTC.

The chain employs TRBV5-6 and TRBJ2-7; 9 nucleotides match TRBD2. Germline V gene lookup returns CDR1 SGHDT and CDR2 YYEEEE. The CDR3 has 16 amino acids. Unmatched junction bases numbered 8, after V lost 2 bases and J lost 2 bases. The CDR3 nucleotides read TGTGCCAGCAGCTTTAGAGCGGGCGGGAGGGCCTACGAGCAGTACTTC. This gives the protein CASSFRAGGRAYEQYF.

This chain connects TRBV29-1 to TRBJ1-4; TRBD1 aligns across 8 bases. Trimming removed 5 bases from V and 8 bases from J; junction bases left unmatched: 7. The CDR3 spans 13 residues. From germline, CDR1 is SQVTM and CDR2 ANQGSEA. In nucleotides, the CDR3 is TGCAGCGTTAGACAGGGGCGGGAAGAAAAACTGTTTTTT. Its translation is CSVRQGREEKLFF.

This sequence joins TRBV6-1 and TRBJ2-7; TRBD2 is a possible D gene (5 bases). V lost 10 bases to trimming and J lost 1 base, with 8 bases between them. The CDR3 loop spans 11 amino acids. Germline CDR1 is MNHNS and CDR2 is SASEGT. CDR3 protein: CATRASYEQYF. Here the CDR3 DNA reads TGTGCCACGCGGGCTTCCTACGAGCAGTACTTC.

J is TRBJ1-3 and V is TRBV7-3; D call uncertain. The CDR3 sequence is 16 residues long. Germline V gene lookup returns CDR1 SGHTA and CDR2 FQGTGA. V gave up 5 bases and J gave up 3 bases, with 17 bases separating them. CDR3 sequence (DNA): TGTGCCAGCAGCGATGATGTGGTGAGGTTTGGAAACACCATATATTTT. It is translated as CASSDDVVRFGNTIYF.

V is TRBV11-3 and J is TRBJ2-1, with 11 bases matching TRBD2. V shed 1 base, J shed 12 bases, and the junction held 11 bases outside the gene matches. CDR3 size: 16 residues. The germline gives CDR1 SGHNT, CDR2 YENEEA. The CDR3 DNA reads TGTGCCAGCAGCTTAGGAGGTAGTCTAGCGGGAGGCGCGCAGTTCTTC. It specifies CASSLGGSLAGGAQFF.

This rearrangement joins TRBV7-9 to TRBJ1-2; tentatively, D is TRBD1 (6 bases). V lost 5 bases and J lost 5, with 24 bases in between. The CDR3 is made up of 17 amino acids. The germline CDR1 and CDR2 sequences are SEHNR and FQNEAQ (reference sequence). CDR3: CASSPKLSAGTWYGYTF. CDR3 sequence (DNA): TGTGCCAGCAGCCCGAAGCTTTCTGCAGGGACATGGTATGGCTACACCTTC.

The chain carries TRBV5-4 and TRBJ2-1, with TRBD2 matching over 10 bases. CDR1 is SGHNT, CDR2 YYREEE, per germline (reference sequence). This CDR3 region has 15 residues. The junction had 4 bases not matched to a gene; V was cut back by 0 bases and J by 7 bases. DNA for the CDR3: TGTGCCAGCAGCTTGGTGAGCGGGGGGGGGAATGAGCAGTTCTTC. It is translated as CASSLVSGGGNEQFF.

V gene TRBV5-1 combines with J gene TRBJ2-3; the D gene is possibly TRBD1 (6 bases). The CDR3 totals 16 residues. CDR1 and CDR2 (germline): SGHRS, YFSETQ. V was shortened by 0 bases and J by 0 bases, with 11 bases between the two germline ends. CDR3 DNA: TGCGCCAGCAGCTTGGATGGGACAACAAGCACAGATACGCAGTATTTT. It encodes CASSLDGTTSTDTQYF.

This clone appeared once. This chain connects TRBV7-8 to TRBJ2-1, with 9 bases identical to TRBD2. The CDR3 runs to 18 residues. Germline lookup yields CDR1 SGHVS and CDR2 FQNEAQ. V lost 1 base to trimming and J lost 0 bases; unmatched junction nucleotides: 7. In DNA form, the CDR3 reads TGTGCCAGCAGCTTAGTACTAGCGGGTTCGAGCTCCTACAATGAGCAGTTCTTC. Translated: CASSLVLAGSSSYNEQFF.

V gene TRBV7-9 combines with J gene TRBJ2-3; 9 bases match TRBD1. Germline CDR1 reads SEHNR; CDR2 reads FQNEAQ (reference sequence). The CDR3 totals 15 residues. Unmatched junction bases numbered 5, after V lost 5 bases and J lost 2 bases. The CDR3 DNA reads TGTGCCAGCAGCCCCGGGACAGGGCCCACAGATACGCAGTATTTT. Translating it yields CASSPGTGPTDTQYF.

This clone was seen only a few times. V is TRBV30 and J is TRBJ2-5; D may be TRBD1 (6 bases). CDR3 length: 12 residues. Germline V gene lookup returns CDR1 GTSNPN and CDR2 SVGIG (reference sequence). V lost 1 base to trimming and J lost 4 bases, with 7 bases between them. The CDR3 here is CAWSEQGETQYF. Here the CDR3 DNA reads TGTGCCTGGAGTGAACAGGGAGAGACCCAGTACTTC.